Listed below are T cell receptor beta chains from one sample, sequenced in a study of shared clonotypes between healthy human individuals. TCRdb's copy holds only in-frame clones and misses some; the assay was immunoSEQ multiplex PCR. The table shows around 700,000 clones, with around 72% occurring only once. The sequenced sample was memory CD4+ T cells sorted from blood. Receptors originate from a woman in her 30s in good health. Each CDR3 is given with its conserved first and last residue. Each record gives: J gene, D gene, clone size, V gene, CDR3 DNA, CDR3 protein. The D gene is left open where the match is weak. Clone size is not always given. Where it is, it says once, few, many or a class for expanded clones.

J gene: TRBJ2-5
D gene: -
clone size: -
V gene: TRBV18
CDR3 DNA: TGTGCCAGCTCACTGCAGGATCAAGAGACCCAGTACTTC
CDR3 protein: CASSLQDQETQYF

J gene: TRBJ1-5
D gene: -
clone size: -
V gene: TRBV25-1
CDR3 DNA: TGTGCCAGCAGGGGAGGGGGAAGTCAGCCCCAGCATTTT
CDR3 protein: CASRGGGSQPQHF

J gene: TRBJ2-2
D gene: -
clone size: -
V gene: TRBV10-3
CDR3 DNA: TGTGCCATCAGTGTGAATTTTGTGGGGCTGGCCGGGGAGCTGTTTTTT
CDR3 protein: CAISVNFVGLAGELFF

J gene: TRBJ2-4
D gene: -
clone size: -
V gene: TRBV11-2
CDR3 DNA: TGTGCCAGCAGCATCTACGAGAGAAACATTCAGTACTTC
CDR3 protein: CASSIYERNIQYF

J gene: TRBJ1-4
D gene: -
clone size: -
V gene: TRBV18
CDR3 DNA: TGTGCCAGCTCCCCTAGGGCTAATGAAAAACTGTTTTTT
CDR3 protein: CASSPRANEKLFF

J gene: TRBJ1-2
D gene: -
clone size: -
V gene: TRBV28
CDR3 DNA: TGTGCCAGCAGTTCCCCCGGGGGCGATCGTATCTATGGCTACACCTTC
CDR3 protein: CASSSPGGDRIYGYTF

J gene: TRBJ2-1
D gene: -
clone size: -
V gene: TRBV21-1
CDR3 DNA: TGTGCCAGCAGCACCCCACAGGGAAATGAGCAGTTCTTC
CDR3 protein: CASSTPQGNEQFF

J gene: TRBJ2-2
D gene: -
clone size: -
V gene: TRBV28
CDR3 DNA: TGTGCCAGCAGTTTCGGGGGCCCCGGGGAGCTGTTTTTT
CDR3 protein: CASSFGGPGELFF

J gene: TRBJ2-7
D gene: -
clone size: many
V gene: TRBV6-5
CDR3 DNA: TGTGCCAGCAGTTACTGGGGCAGTTCCTACGAGCAGTACTTC
CDR3 protein: CASSYWGSSYEQYF

J gene: TRBJ2-7
D gene: -
clone size: -
V gene: TRBV6-1
CDR3 DNA: TGTGCCAGCTCGCCGGGACCCAACTACGAGCAGTACTTC
CDR3 protein: CASSPGPNYEQYF

J gene: TRBJ1-1
D gene: -
clone size: few
V gene: TRBV10-2
CDR3 DNA: TGCGCCAGCAGTGAGTCCGGAAAACCGGGGAGCGCTGAAGCTTTCTTT
CDR3 protein: CASSESGKPGSAEAFF

J gene: TRBJ2-1
D gene: -
clone size: few
V gene: TRBV28
CDR3 DNA: TGTGCCAGCAGTTTTTGGAGCAATGAGCAGTTCTTC
CDR3 protein: CASSFWSNEQFF

J gene: TRBJ1-3
D gene: -
clone size: -
V gene: TRBV10-3
CDR3 DNA: TGTGCCATCAGTGAGGACAGCTCTGGAAACACCATATATTTT
CDR3 protein: CAISEDSSGNTIYF

J gene: TRBJ1-1
D gene: -
clone size: -
V gene: TRBV6-6
CDR3 DNA: TGTGCCAGCAGTACGACAGGTTCGAACACTGAAGCTTTCTTT
CDR3 protein: CASSTTGSNTEAFF

J gene: TRBJ2-5
D gene: TRBD1
clone size: -
V gene: TRBV19
CDR3 DNA: TGTGCCTCGAGGACCACAGGGGAAGGAGAGACCCAGTACTTC
CDR3 protein: CASRTTGEGETQYF

J gene: TRBJ1-5
D gene: -
clone size: -
V gene: TRBV7-8
CDR3 DNA: TGTGCCAGCAGCTCCAGGGGTACAGCGCTCAATCAGCCCCAGCATTTT
CDR3 protein: CASSSRGTALNQPQHF

J gene: TRBJ1-4
D gene: -
clone size: -
V gene: TRBV5-1
CDR3 DNA: TGCGCCAGCAGCTTGGGCGGACAAGAAAAACTGTTTTTT
CDR3 protein: CASSLGGQEKLFF

J gene: TRBJ1-3
D gene: -
clone size: -
V gene: TRBV7-2
CDR3 DNA: TGTGCCAGCAGCCCTGACGGTTTATCTGGAAACACCATATATTTT
CDR3 protein: CASSPDGLSGNTIYF

J gene: TRBJ2-1
D gene: -
clone size: -
V gene: TRBV6-1
CDR3 DNA: TGTGCCAGCAGTGAACAGAGGGGTATCTACAATGAGCAGTTCTTC
CDR3 protein: CASSEQRGIYNEQFF

J gene: TRBJ2-7
D gene: TRBD2
clone size: -
V gene: TRBV5-1
CDR3 DNA: TGCGCCAGCAGCTGGACTAGCGGGGTGTACGAGCAGTACTTC
CDR3 protein: CASSWTSGVYEQYF

J gene: TRBJ1-1
D gene: TRBD1
clone size: -
V gene: TRBV29-1
CDR3 DNA: TGCAGCGGAGCTTACAGGGGCGGGTACACTGAAGCTTTCTTT
CDR3 protein: CSGAYRGGYTEAFF

J gene: TRBJ2-1
D gene: -
clone size: once
V gene: TRBV7-2
CDR3 DNA: TGTGCCAGCAGCCCCGGAAATTACAATGAGCAGTTCTTC
CDR3 protein: CASSPGNYNEQFF

J gene: TRBJ2-1
D gene: -
clone size: -
V gene: TRBV11-2
CDR3 DNA: TGTGCCAGCAGCTTAAGTCCTCCTCCCAACAATGAGCAGTTCTTC
CDR3 protein: CASSLSPPPNNEQFF

J gene: TRBJ2-3
D gene: TRBD1
clone size: many
V gene: TRBV5-6
CDR3 DNA: TGTGCCAGCAGCTACAGGGGTCAAGATACGCAGTATTTT
CDR3 protein: CASSYRGQDTQYF

J gene: TRBJ2-5
D gene: TRBD1
clone size: -
V gene: TRBV6-6
CDR3 DNA: TGTGCCAGCAGGGGGACAGGGAAGTATTTAGGAGAGACCCAGTACTTC
CDR3 protein: CASRGTGKYLGETQYF

J gene: TRBJ2-3
D gene: TRBD1
clone size: -
V gene: TRBV11-2
CDR3 DNA: TGTGCCAGCAGCACCCGGACAGGGGGGGTCGCAGATACGCAGTATTTT
CDR3 protein: CASSTRTGGVADTQYF

J gene: TRBJ2-7
D gene: -
clone size: few
V gene: TRBV11-1
CDR3 DNA: TGTGCCAGCAGCTTAGGGCGAAACGGGTACGAGCAGTACTTC
CDR3 protein: CASSLGRNGYEQYF

J gene: TRBJ2-1
D gene: -
clone size: -
V gene: TRBV28
CDR3 DNA: TGTGCCAGCAGTTTAGCACAGGGTTACAATGAGCAGTTCTTC
CDR3 protein: CASSLAQGYNEQFF

J gene: TRBJ2-5
D gene: TRBD1
clone size: -
V gene: TRBV29-1
CDR3 DNA: TGCAGCGTAGCTGGACAGGAAGAGACCCAGTACTTC
CDR3 protein: CSVAGQEETQYF

J gene: TRBJ1-1
D gene: TRBD1
clone size: -
V gene: TRBV27
CDR3 DNA: TGTGCCAGCCGAGGGACAGGGATGAACACTGAAGCTTTCTTT
CDR3 protein: CASRGTGMNTEAFF

J gene: TRBJ2-5
D gene: -
clone size: -
V gene: TRBV18
CDR3 DNA: TGTGCCAGCTCAATGGCAGCGTACCAGACCCAGTACTTC
CDR3 protein: CASSMAAYQTQYF

J gene: TRBJ1-3
D gene: -
clone size: -
V gene: TRBV5-1
CDR3 DNA: TGCGCCAGCAGCTCCGGGACTTCTGGAAACACCATATATTTT
CDR3 protein: CASSSGTSGNTIYF

J gene: TRBJ1-2
D gene: -
clone size: few
V gene: TRBV28
CDR3 DNA: TGTGCCAGTAGGGGGGCCTCAAACTATGGCTACACCTTC
CDR3 protein: CASRGASNYGYTF

J gene: TRBJ1-3
D gene: -
clone size: -
V gene: TRBV6-5
CDR3 DNA: TGTGCCAGCAGTTACGCCCCCTCTGGAAACACCATATATTTT
CDR3 protein: CASSYAPSGNTIYF

J gene: TRBJ2-7
D gene: TRBD1
clone size: -
V gene: TRBV7-9
CDR3 DNA: TGTGCCAGCAGCTCGACCCGGACAGGGATATCCTACGAGCAGTACTTC
CDR3 protein: CASSSTRTGISYEQYF

J gene: TRBJ2-5
D gene: -
clone size: -
V gene: TRBV9
CDR3 DNA: TGTGCCAGCAGCGACGGACTAAACCAAGAGACCCAGTACTTC
CDR3 protein: CASSDGLNQETQYF

J gene: TRBJ2-1
D gene: -
clone size: -
V gene: TRBV5-8
CDR3 DNA: TGTGCCAGCAACTACCGGGACCGCCTTTACAATGAGCAGTTCTTC
CDR3 protein: CASNYRDRLYNEQFF

J gene: TRBJ2-1
D gene: -
clone size: -
V gene: TRBV19
CDR3 DNA: TGTGCCAGTAGTATTTCGGGCGGGACTTACAATGAGCAGTTCTTC
CDR3 protein: CASSISGGTYNEQFF

J gene: TRBJ2-7
D gene: -
clone size: -
V gene: TRBV11-2
CDR3 DNA: TGTGCCAGCAGCTTAGTCTCGCCCCACGAGCAGTACTTC
CDR3 protein: CASSLVSPHEQYF

J gene: TRBJ1-2
D gene: -
clone size: -
V gene: TRBV28
CDR3 DNA: TGTGCCAGCAGTTTAGTTTCATCGTTTGGCTACACCTTC
CDR3 protein: CASSLVSSFGYTF

J gene: TRBJ2-1
D gene: TRBD2
clone size: -
V gene: TRBV11-3
CDR3 DNA: TGTGCCAGCAGCCTAGCGGGGATAAACAATGAGCAGTTCTTC
CDR3 protein: CASSLAGINNEQFF

J gene: TRBJ1-1
D gene: -
clone size: -
V gene: TRBV18
CDR3 DNA: TGTGCCAGCTCACCGGCGGGGGCTGTCACTGAAGCTTTCTTT
CDR3 protein: CASSPAGAVTEAFF

J gene: TRBJ2-2
D gene: -
clone size: few
V gene: TRBV11-3
CDR3 DNA: TGTGCCAGCAGCTCGACGGACACCGGGGAGCTGTTTTTT
CDR3 protein: CASSSTDTGELFF

J gene: TRBJ2-7
D gene: -
clone size: few
V gene: TRBV11-1
CDR3 DNA: TGTGCCAGCAGCCATCCAACATACGAGCAGTACTTC
CDR3 protein: CASSHPTYEQYF

J gene: TRBJ1-2
D gene: TRBD1
clone size: -
V gene: TRBV5-4
CDR3 DNA: TGTGCCAGCAGCTCCGACAGGGGGTACGGCTACACCTTC
CDR3 protein: CASSSDRGYGYTF

J gene: TRBJ1-1
D gene: -
clone size: -
V gene: TRBV28
CDR3 DNA: TGTGCCAGCAATACGAACACTGAAGCTTTCTTT
CDR3 protein: CASNTNTEAFF

J gene: TRBJ1-5
D gene: TRBD1
clone size: -
V gene: TRBV27
CDR3 DNA: TGTGCCAGCAGTTGGACAGGGAGATCAGACCAGCCCCAGCATTTT
CDR3 protein: CASSWTGRSDQPQHF

J gene: TRBJ2-7
D gene: -
clone size: -
V gene: TRBV11-2
CDR3 DNA: TGTGCCAGCAGCTTACTCTCCACGAGTTTCACAACCTACGAGCAGTACTTC
CDR3 protein: CASSLLSTSFTTYEQYF

J gene: TRBJ2-3
D gene: -
clone size: once
V gene: TRBV27
CDR3 DNA: TGTGCCAGCAGTTCCCACAACACAGATACGCAGTATTTT
CDR3 protein: CASSSHNTDTQYF

J gene: TRBJ2-7
D gene: -
clone size: -
V gene: TRBV5-6
CDR3 DNA: TGTGCCAGCAGCCACGACAGGGACTGGGCCAACTACGAGCAGTACTTC
CDR3 protein: CASSHDRDWANYEQYF

J gene: TRBJ1-1
D gene: -
clone size: once
V gene: TRBV5-6
CDR3 DNA: TGTGCCAGCAGCTTGTGGGCTACTGAAGCTTTCTTT
CDR3 protein: CASSLWATEAFF

J gene: TRBJ2-3
D gene: -
clone size: -
V gene: TRBV6-1
CDR3 DNA: TGTGCCAGCAGTGGCCCGACAGGAAGGGGTGGGGATACGCAGTATTTT
CDR3 protein: CASSGPTGRGGDTQYF

J gene: TRBJ2-5
D gene: TRBD2
clone size: -
V gene: TRBV5-4
CDR3 DNA: TGTGCCAGCAGCTTGGGGGCGGGAGATGAAGAGACCCAGTACTTC
CDR3 protein: CASSLGAGDEETQYF

J gene: TRBJ2-3
D gene: TRBD1
clone size: -
V gene: TRBV11-2
CDR3 DNA: TGTGCCAGCAGCCAATGGGACAGGGGGCCAGATACGCAGTATTTT
CDR3 protein: CASSQWDRGPDTQYF

J gene: TRBJ2-3
D gene: TRBD2
clone size: -
V gene: TRBV4-2
CDR3 DNA: TGTGCCAGCAGCCAAGTGGCTAGCGGGAGTGGGTATACGCAGTATTTT
CDR3 protein: CASSQVASGSGYTQYF

J gene: TRBJ2-1
D gene: -
clone size: -
V gene: TRBV11-2
CDR3 DNA: TGTGCCAGCAGCTTGGGACAAGTGGAGCAGTTCTTC
CDR3 protein: CASSLGQVEQFF